This T cell receptor (beta chain) derives from a study of T cell responses to AZD1222 COVID-19 vaccine. Broader study findings: Repertoire samples came only from after the peak T cell response. Clonal diversity was possibly underestimated, and the donors were mostly white British, with more females. Spike-wide vaccine-associated CD4 TCRs dominated at 160-218 and 743-854.

A word on this clone: The antigen is unknown.

The CDR3 extends over 18 amino acids. CDR1 LGHNA and CDR2 YNFKEQ come from the germline V gene. The V and J ends lost 1 base and 0 bases respectively, with 19 bases between them. The protocol was immunoSEQ multiplex PCR, while the TCRdb copy is restricted to in-frame clones and leaves out a portion. The sample consists of about 110,000 clones, about 90% of them appearing once. This TCR came from an adult who received the AZD1222 COVID-19 vaccine. This chain uses TRBV4-2 with TRBJ2-7; possibly TRBD1 or TRBD2 for D (5 bases each). The sequencing used peripheral blood, collected 28 days after the second AZD1222 dose. The CDR3 is CASSQVWPGPDISYEQYF. The CDR3 DNA reads as TGTGCCAGCAGCCAAGTATGGCCGGGGCCCGACATCTCCTACGAGCAGTACTTC.